The present T cell receptor (beta chain) was sequenced within a study of T cell responses to AZD1222 COVID-19 vaccine. A word on this clone: Its antigen is undetermined.

The data were produced by immunoSEQ multiplex PCR, yet TCRdb's version contains in-frame clones alone and is incomplete. The sample comprises about 69,000 clones, over 80% of which are singletons, and more than 20% rests with the top ten. General observations from the study: All repertoire sampling was performed exclusively after the peak T cell response. The sample set comprised mostly white British donors with more females, and clonal diversity was possibly underestimated. Vaccine-related CD4 TCRs covered spike, predominating at 160-218 and 743-854.

Germline V CDR1 and CDR2: SGHRS, YFSETQ. This CDR3 has 12 residues. Trimming stripped 4 bases from V and 6 bases from J, with 7 bases between. The sequenced sample was peripheral blood, obtained 28 days after the second AZD1222 dose. The rearrangement links TRBV5-1 to TRBJ2-2; D is ambiguous. This sequence originates from an adult who received the AZD1222 COVID-19 vaccine. CDR3 region: CASSASAGELFF. The CDR3 nucleotides read TGCGCCAGCAGCGCCAGCGCCGGGGAGCTGTTTTTT.